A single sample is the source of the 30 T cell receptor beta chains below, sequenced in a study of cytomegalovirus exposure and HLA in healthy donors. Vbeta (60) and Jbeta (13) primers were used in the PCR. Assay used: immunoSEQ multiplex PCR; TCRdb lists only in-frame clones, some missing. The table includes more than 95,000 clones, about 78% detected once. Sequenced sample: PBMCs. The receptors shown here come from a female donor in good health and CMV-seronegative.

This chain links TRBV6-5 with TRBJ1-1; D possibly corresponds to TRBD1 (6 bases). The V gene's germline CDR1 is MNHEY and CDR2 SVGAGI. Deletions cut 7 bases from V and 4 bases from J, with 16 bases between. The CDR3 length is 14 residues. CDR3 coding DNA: TGTGCCAGCAAAACACAACAGGGCCGCACTGAAGCTTTCTTT. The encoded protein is CASKTQQGRTEAFF.

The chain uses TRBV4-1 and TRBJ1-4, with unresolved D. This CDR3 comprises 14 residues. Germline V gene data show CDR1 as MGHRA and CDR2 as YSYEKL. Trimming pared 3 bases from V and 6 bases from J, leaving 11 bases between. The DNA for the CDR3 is TGCGCCAGCAGCCAGGCATTCCTGGATGAAAAACTGTTTTTT. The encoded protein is CASSQAFLDEKLFF.

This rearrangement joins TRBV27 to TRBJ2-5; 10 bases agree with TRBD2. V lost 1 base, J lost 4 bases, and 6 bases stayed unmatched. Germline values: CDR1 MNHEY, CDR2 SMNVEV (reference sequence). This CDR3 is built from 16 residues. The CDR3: CASSLYPSGRRETQYF. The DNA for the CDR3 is TGTGCCAGCAGTTTATACCCTAGCGGGAGAAGAGAGACCCAGTACTTC.

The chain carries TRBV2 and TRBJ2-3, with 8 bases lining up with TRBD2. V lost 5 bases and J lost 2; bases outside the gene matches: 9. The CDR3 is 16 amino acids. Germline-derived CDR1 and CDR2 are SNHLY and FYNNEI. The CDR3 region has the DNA TGTGCCAGCAGTTGGGAAGTAGCGGGGACCACAGATACGCAGTATTTT. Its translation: CASSWEVAGTTDTQYF.

The CDR3 DNA reads TGTGCCAGCAGGAGGACAGGTAGCACAGATACGCAGTATTTT. Residues: CASRRTGSTDTQYF. The V gene is TRBV5-6, the J gene TRBJ2-3; 7 nucleotides line up with TRBD1. The CDR3 extends over 14 amino acids. The V and J ends lost 5 bases and 0 bases, in that order; junction bases with no gene match: 3. Germline CDR1 is SGHDT and CDR2 is YYEEEE.

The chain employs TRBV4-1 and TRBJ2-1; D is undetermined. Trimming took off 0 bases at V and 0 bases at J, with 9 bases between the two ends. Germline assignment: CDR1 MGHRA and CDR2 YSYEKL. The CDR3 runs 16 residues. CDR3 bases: TGCGCCAGCAGCCAAGAAACTACGAGCTCCTACAATGAGCAGTTCTTC. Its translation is CASSQETTSSYNEQFF.

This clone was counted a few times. Written as DNA, the CDR3 is TGTGCCAGCAGTGACGAGGTGGGAGGGTACAATGAGCAGTTCTTC. This codes for CASSDEVGGYNEQFF. The rearrangement uses TRBV6-4 and TRBJ2-1; 7 bases fit TRBD2. The CDR3 totals 15 residues. V shed 2 bases, J shed 4 bases, and the junction held 5 bases outside the gene matches. CDR1 is MRHNA, CDR2 SNTAGT, per germline.

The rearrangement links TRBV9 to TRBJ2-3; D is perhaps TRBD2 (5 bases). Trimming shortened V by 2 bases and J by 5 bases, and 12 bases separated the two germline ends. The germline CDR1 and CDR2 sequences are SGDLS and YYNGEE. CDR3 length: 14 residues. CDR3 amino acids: CASSVRPAGDTQYF. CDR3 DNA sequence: TGTGCCAGCAGCGTGAGGCCGGCGGGAGATACGCAGTATTTT.

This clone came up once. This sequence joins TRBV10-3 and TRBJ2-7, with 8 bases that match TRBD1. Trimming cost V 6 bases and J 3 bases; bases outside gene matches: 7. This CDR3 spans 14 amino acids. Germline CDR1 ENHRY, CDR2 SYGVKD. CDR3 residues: CAIRTGERSYEQYF. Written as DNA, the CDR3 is TGTGCCATCAGGACAGGGGAACGAAGCTACGAGCAGTACTTC.

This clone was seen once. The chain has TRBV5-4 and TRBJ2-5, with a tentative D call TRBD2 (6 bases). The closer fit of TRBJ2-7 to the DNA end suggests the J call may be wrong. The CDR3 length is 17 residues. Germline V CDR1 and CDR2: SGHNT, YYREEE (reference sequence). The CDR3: CASSSRGTEKPPYEQYF. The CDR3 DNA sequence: TGTGCCAGCAGCTCCCGCGGGACGGAAAAACCCCCCTACGAGCAGTACTTC.

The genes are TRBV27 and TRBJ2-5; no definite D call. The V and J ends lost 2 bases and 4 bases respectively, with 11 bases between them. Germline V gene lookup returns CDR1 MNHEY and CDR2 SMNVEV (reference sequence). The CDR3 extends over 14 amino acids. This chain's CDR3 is CASSLDRAGETQYF. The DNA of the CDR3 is TGTGCCAGCAGTTTAGATCGAGCCGGAGAGACCCAGTACTTC.

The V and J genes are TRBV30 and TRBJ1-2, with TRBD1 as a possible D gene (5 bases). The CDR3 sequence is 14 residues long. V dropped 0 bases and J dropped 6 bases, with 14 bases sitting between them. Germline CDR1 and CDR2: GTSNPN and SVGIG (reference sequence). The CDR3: CAWSVQAWSDGYTF. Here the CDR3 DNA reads TGTGCCTGGAGTGTACAGGCATGGTCAGATGGCTACACCTTC.

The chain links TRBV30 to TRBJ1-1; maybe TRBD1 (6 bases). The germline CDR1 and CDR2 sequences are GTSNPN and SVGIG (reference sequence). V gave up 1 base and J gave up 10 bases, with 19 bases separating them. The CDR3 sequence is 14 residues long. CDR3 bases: TGTGCCTGGAGTGGGCCGGGACACCTTCGGGTAGCTTTCTTT. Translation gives CAWSGPGHLRVAFF. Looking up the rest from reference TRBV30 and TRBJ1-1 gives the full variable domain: SQTIHQWPATLVQPVGSPLSLECTVEGTSNPNLYWYRQAAGRGLQLLFYSVGIGQISSEVPQNLSASRPQDRQFILSSKKLLLSDSGFYLCAWSGPGHLRVAFFGQGTRLTVV.

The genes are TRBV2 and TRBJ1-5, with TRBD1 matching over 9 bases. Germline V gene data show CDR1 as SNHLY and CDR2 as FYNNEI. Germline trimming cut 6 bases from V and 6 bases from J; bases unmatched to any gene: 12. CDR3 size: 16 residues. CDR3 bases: TGTGCCAGCAGCCTACTCGGTCGGACAGGGGCTCAGCCCCAGCATTTT. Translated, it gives CASSLLGRTGAQPQHF.

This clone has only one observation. CDR3 protein: CSAETGGNTEAFF. CDR3 sequence (DNA): TGCAGCGCCGAAACAGGGGGGAACACTGAAGCTTTCTTT. The rearrangement joins TRBV29-1 to TRBJ1-1; 8 positions match TRBD1. Germline assignment: CDR1 SQVTM and CDR2 ANQGSEA. Trimming took 7 bases from V and 1 from J; bases not matched to a gene: 5. The CDR3 is 13 amino acids.

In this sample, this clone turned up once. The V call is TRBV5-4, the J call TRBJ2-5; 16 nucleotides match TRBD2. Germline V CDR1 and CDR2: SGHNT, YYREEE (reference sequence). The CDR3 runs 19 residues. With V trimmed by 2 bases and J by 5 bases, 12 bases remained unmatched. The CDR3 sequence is CASSFSGTSGGAVRETQYF. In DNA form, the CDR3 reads TGTGCCAGCAGCTTTTCGGGGACTAGCGGGGGGGCGGTTCGTGAGACCCAGTACTTC.

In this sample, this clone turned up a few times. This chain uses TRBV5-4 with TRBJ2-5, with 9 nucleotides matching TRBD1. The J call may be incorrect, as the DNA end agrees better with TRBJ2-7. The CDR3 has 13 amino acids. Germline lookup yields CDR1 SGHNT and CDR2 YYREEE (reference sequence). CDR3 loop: CASSRDRAYEQYF. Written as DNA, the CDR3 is TGTGCCAGCAGCCGGGACAGGGCTTACGAGCAGTACTTC.

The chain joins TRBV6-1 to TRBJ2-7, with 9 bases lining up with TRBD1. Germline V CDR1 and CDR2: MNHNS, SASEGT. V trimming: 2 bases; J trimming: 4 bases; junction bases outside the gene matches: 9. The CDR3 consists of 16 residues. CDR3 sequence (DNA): TGTGCCAGCAGTGAAAGGGGACAGGGTTATAGGTACGAGCAGTACTTC. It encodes CASSERGQGYRYEQYF.

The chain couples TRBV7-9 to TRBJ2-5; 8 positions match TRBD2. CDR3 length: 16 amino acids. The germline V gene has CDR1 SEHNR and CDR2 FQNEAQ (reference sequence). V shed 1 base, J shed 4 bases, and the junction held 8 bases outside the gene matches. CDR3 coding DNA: TGTGCCAGCAGCTTAGAGGGAGGGCTAGCGGGAGAGACCCAGTACTTC. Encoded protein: CASSLEGGLAGETQYF. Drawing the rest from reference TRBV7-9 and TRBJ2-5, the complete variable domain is DTGVSQNPRHKITKRGQNVTFRCDPISEHNRLYWYRQTLGQGPEFLTYFQNEAQLEKSRLLSDRFSAERPKGSFSTLEIQRTEQGDSAMYLCASSLEGGLAGETQYFGPGTRLLVL.

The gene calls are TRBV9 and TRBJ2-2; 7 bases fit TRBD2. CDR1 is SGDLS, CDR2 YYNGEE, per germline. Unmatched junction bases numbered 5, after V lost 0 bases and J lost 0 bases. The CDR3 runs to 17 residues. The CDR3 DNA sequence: TGTGCCAGCAGCGTAGGCGGGAGTCCAGCGAACACCGGGGAGCTGTTTTTT. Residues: CASSVGGSPANTGELFF.

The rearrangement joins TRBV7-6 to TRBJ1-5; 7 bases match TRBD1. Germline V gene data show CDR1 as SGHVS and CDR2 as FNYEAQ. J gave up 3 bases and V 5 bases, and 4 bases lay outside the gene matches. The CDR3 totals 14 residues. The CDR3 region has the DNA TGTGCCAGCAGCCGAGGGACAGTCAATCAGCCCCAGCATTTT. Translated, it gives CASSRGTVNQPQHF.

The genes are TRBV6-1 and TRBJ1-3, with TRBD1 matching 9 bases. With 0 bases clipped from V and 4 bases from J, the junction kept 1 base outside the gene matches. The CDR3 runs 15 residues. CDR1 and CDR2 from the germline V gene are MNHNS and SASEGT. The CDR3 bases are TGTGCCAGCAGTGAAGCGGGGACAGGGGGAAACACCATATATTTT. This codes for CASSEAGTGGNTIYF.

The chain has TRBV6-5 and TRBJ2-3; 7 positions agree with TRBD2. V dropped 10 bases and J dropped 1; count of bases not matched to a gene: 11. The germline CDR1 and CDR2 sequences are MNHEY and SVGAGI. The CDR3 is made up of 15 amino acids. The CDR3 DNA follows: TGTGCCACCCGCTCAGGGCTAGCGGGCACAGATACGCAGTATTTT. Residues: CATRSGLAGTDTQYF.

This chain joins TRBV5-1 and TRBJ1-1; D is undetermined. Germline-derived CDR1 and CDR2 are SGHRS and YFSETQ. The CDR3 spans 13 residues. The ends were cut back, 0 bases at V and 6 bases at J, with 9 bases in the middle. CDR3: CASSLATTAEAFF. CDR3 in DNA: TGCGCCAGCAGCTTGGCGACAACGGCTGAAGCTTTCTTT. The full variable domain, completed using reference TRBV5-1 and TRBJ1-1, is KAGVTQTPRYLIKTRGQQVTLSCSPISGHRSVSWYQQTPGQGLQFLFEYFSETQRNKGNFPGRFSGRQFSNSRSEMNVSTLELGDSALYLCASSLATTAEAFFGQGTRLTVV.

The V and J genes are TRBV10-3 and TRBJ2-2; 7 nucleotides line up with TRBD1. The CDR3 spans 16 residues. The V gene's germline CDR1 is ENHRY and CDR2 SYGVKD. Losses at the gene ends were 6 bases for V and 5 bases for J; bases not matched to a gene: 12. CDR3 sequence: CAISPRWQGETGELFF. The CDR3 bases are TGTGCCATCAGCCCACGGTGGCAGGGGGAAACCGGGGAGCTGTTTTTT.

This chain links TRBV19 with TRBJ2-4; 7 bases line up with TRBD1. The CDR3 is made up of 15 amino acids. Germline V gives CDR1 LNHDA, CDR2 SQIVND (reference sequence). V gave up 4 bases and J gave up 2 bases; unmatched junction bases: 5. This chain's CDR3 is CASSTRQGTKNIQYF. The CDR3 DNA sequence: TGTGCCAGTAGTACACGACAGGGAACCAAAAACATTCAGTACTTC.

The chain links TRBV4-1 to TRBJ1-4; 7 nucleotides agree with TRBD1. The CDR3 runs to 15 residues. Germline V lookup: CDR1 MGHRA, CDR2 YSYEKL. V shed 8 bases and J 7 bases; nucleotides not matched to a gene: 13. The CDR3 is CASGMPRQGGEKLFF. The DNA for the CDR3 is TGCGCCAGCGGCATGCCGAGACAGGGAGGTGAAAAACTGTTTTTT.

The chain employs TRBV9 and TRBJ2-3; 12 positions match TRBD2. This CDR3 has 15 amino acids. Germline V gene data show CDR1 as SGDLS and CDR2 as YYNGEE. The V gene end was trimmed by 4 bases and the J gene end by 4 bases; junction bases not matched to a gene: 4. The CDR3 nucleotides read TGTGCCAGCAGCTCACGACTAGCGGGAGCAGATACGCAGTATTTT. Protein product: CASSSRLAGADTQYF.

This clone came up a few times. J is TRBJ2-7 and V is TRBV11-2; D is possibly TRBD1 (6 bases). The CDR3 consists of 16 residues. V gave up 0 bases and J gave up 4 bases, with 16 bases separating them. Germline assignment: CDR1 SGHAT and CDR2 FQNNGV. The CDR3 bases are TGTGCCAGCAGCTTAGATGGAGGCTGGACAGCTTACGAGCAGTACTTC. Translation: CASSLDGGWTAYEQYF.

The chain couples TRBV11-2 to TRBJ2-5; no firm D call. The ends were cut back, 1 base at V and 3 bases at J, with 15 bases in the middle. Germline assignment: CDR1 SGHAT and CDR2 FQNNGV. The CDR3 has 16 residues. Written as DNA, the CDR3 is TGTGCCAGCAGCTTAGCGATCTACAGCCCAAAAGAGACCCAGTACTTC. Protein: CASSLAIYSPKETQYF.